The text below deals with one T cell receptor beta chain. This clone showed up just a few times. Its antigen has not been determined. No per-base quality is available; no much larger clone lies one base away. This sample stems from a study of T cell responses to AZD1222 COVID-19 vaccine (dated by TCRdb to about 2021). A note on the overall study: Because spike-specific TCR depth and breadth did not differ between the two schedules, AZD1222 recipients who got a second dose at roughly 4 weeks were pooled with those who got a second dose at roughly 12 weeks. Trial participants were enrolled into age subgroups of 18-55, 56-69 and 70-plus years, which contained 148, 28 and 57 TCR-sequenced participants, respectively. TCR sequencing covered 230 or so trial participants: about 210 given two doses of AZD1222 and 26 given two doses of MenACWY control vaccine. Points the paper makes about the study in general: Conclusions about previously exposed vaccinees are limited because only a handful of AZD1222 recipients were SARS-CoV-2 seropositive at baseline. Participants were mostly white British, with more females than males. The authors suggested clonal diversity may have been underestimated. Because no day 14 peak-response samples were available, repertoires were characterized only after the peak T cell response. Reportedly, almost half of the unique spike-specific TCRs recognized epitopes lying outside the regions that are mutated in the B.1.351 and B.1.1.7 variants. A significant rise in spike-specific TCR breadth and depth was observed after two AZD1222 doses relative to day 0 and relative to MenACWY recipients. CD4 TCRs associated with the vaccine covered the entire spike protein, and the dominant responses were in regions 160-218 and 743-854. In the small 56-69-year group, the increase in depth fell short of significance, most likely because of low power.

Cut back by 0 bases and 4 bases, the V and J ends lie 3 bases apart. Taken from the germline V gene, the CDR1 and CDR2 loops are LGHNA and YNFKEQ. From the cysteine up to the phenylalanine, the CDR3 has a length of 12 residues. This entry keeps only the CDR3 DNA: 36 bases, framed from base 1. The CDR3 regions of human TCRbeta chains were analyzed by immunosequencing. On the study's bioinformatics: Repertoire TCRs were checked for matches against a reference library of SARS-CoV-2-specific TCRs that had been generated using the MIRA antigen-specificity platform. Breadth was defined as the fraction of unique TCRs that were SARS-CoV-2-associated. Depth was defined as the fraction of total T cells that were SARS-CoV-2-associated. Using the MIRA data, every spike-specific TCR was mapped to the spike region that the TCR reacted to and assigned to either a CD4 or a CD8 class. Log10-transformed breadth and depth values were compared by one-way ANOVA with Sidak's multiple comparisons tests. Drawn from immuneACCESS, this table holds only the in-frame rearrangements with V and J called that TCRdb kept. Clones are partly lost; checked studies trace under half to an unresolved V gene and leave the rest unexplained. V and J calls and clone size come straight from that table; D and trimming were deduced from the DNA. Across this sample there are under 130,000 clones, with about nine tenths seen only once. The ten most abundant clones make up 45% of the sample.

The intended sense of this specimen's time point label: baseline before first vaccination. Samples from vaccinated people were obtained from the UK trials COV001 and COV002, which included a single-blind randomized controlled phase 2/3 trial of AZD1222 (ChAdOx1 nCoV-19) in healthy adults. Trial participant PBMC samples were collected at day 0 and day 28 after the second dose for TCRbeta chain sequencing. This sequence uses TRBV4-2 and TRBJ1-2, with no confident D gene call. The sample here was peripheral blood, taken on day 0 of AZD1222 vaccination. This TCR was sampled from an adult in good health. The CDR3 region has the sequence CASSQDAYGYTF. DNA sequence: TGTGCCAGCAGCCAAGATGCCTATGGCTACACCTTC.